This entry concerns a single T cell receptor beta chain. Its target is unknown. This sample is drawn from a study of beta chain features in type 1 diabetes. Expressed TCRB transcripts were sequenced because the isolated RNA had all been reverse transcribed beforehand. Some clones are missing from TCRdb's copy, which holds only in-frame ones; the method was immunoSEQ multiplex PCR. This table has fewer than 250,000 clones, about 63% appearing once. Study-wide results and limits: Compared with healthy donors, patients appeared to share more similar naive, central memory and regulatory TCRB repertoires. The study found moderately but significantly shorter TCRB CDR3s in all four CD4+ subsets of Type 1 diabetes patients.

Sequencing used naive CD4+ T cells from blood. This receptor was taken from a man aged 25 to 40 in good health.

The CDR3 nucleotides are TGTGCCAGCAGTTACTTAAGGACAGGAACGCAGTATTTT. It translates to CASSYLRTGTQYF. V usage is TRBV6-6 and J usage is TRBJ2-3; TRBD1 matches at 7 bases. Germline-derived CDR1 and CDR2 are MNHNY and SVGAGI (reference sequence). This CDR3 has 13 residues. The V segment lost 1 base and the J segment 9 bases; nucleotides outside the gene matches: 4.